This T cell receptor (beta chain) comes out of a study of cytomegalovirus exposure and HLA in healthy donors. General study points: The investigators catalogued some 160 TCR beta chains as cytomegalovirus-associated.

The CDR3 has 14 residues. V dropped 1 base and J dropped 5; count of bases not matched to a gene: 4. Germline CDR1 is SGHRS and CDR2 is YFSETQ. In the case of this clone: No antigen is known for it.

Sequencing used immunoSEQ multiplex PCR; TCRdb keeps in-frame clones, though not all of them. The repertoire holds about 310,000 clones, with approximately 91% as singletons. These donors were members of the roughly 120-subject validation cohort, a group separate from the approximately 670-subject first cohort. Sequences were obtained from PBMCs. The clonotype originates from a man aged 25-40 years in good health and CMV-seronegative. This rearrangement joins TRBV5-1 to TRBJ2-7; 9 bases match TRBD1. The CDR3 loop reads CASSLRTGVHEQYF. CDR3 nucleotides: TGCGCCAGCAGCTTGCGGACAGGGGTACACGAGCAGTACTTC. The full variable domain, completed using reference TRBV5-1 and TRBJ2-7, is KAGVTQTPRYLIKTRGQQVTLSCSPISGHRSVSWYQQTPGQGLQFLFEYFSETQRNKGNFPGRFSGRQFSNSRSEMNVSTLELGDSALYLCASSLRTGVHEQYFGPGTRLTVT.